Each of the 28 T cell receptor beta chains below was sequenced from the same sample in a study of control samples from healthy donors and cancer patients. Assay used: immunoSEQ multiplex PCR; TCRdb lists only in-frame clones, some missing. The sample lists about 150,000 clones, about 91% seen once, with over 1.5% in the top ten. Source material: blood. The receptor set was obtained from a man between 18 and 35 years old in good health.

In this sample, this clone turned up a few times. V gene TRBV6-5 combines with J gene TRBJ1-5; a possible D gene is TRBD1 (6 bases). Germline lookup yields CDR1 MNHEY and CDR2 SVGAGI. V lost 4 bases, J lost 2 bases, and 9 bases lay in between. CDR3 length equals 14 residues. In DNA, the CDR3 is TGTGCCAGCAGTTCACAGGGAGGCAATCAGCCCCAGCATTTT. Protein sequence: CASSSQGGNQPQHF.

The chain carries TRBV6-5 and TRBJ1-5; possible D gene TRBD1, 6 bases. Trimming stripped 4 bases from V and 1 base from J, with 11 bases between. Germline V gene data show CDR1 as MNHEY and CDR2 as SVGAGI. CDR3 length: 15 amino acids. The CDR3 spells CASSSQGLSNQPQHF. The CDR3 bases are TGTGCCAGCAGTTCACAGGGTTTAAGCAATCAGCCCCAGCATTTT.

The chain recombines TRBV5-1 with TRBJ2-6, with 8 bases fitting TRBD1. Germline V gene data show CDR1 as SGHRS and CDR2 as YFSETQ. The CDR3 extends over 19 amino acids. V lost 4 bases and J lost 0; bases outside the gene matches: 12. CDR3 sequence reads: CASSLYSGTGSSGANVLTF. CDR3 bases: TGCGCCAGCAGCCTGTACTCCGGGACAGGTAGCTCTGGGGCCAACGTCCTGACTTTC.

The table lists this clone with a few counts. This chain joins TRBV3-1 (or the pseudogene TRBV3-2) and TRBJ2-1; D uncertain. V was trimmed by 6 bases and J by 7 bases, leaving 7 bases between them. In germline, CDR1 is LGHDT, CDR2 YNNKEL (reference sequence). The CDR3 sequence is 11 residues long. The CDR3 nucleotides are TGTGCCAGCAGTTGGAGTAATGAGCAGTTCTTC. It is translated as CASSWSNEQFF.

The V and J genes are TRBV5-1 and TRBJ1-6, with 10 positions matching TRBD1. The V gene end was trimmed by 4 bases and the J gene end by 8 bases; junction bases not matched to a gene: 3. Per the germline V gene, CDR1 is SGHRS and CDR2 is YFSETQ. The CDR3 extends over 14 amino acids. The CDR3 is CASSRTGGDSPLHF. The CDR3 bases are TGCGCCAGCAGCAGGACAGGGGGGGATTCACCCCTCCACTTT.

The table lists this clone with a count of one. The CDR3 spells CASSEAAAGGSYEQYF. In nucleotides, the CDR3 is TGTGCCAGCAGTGAAGCGGCGGCAGGGGGTTCCTACGAGCAGTACTTC. J is TRBJ2-7 and V is TRBV2, with 7 bases matching TRBD1. The V segment lost 0 bases and the J segment 1 base; nucleotides outside the gene matches: 6. The CDR3 has 16 residues. Germline V gene data show CDR1 as SNHLY and CDR2 as FYNNEI.

The chain has TRBV20-1 and TRBJ2-5, with TRBD2 identical over 9 bases. V lost 5 bases, J lost 1 base, and 5 bases stayed unmatched. CDR1 and CDR2 from the germline V gene are DFQATT and SNEGSKA (reference sequence). CDR3 size: 14 residues. This CDR3 reads CSARERGAQETQYF. CDR3 coding DNA: TGCAGTGCTCGTGAGCGGGGGGCCCAAGAGACCCAGTACTTC.

This chain's CDR3 is CASRMGGKLYGYTF. In nucleotides, the CDR3 is TGTGCCAGCAGAATGGGCGGAAAATTATATGGCTACACCTTC. The chain carries TRBV27 and TRBJ1-2; no clear D. Germline CDR1 MNHEY, CDR2 SMNVEV (reference sequence). The CDR3 contains 14 residues. V shed 6 bases and J shed 5 bases, with 16 bases lying between them.

The gene calls are TRBV6-6 and TRBJ1-5, with TRBD1 as a possible D gene (5 bases). Trimming cost V 7 bases and J 3 bases, with 16 bases left between them. The CDR3 sequence is 15 residues long. The germline V gene encodes CDR1 MNHNY and CDR2 SVGAGI (reference sequence). CDR3 nucleotides: TGTGCCAGCAATCTCGAGGGACGGACCAATCAGCCCCAGCATTTT. This translates into CASNLEGRTNQPQHF.

This chain joins TRBV10-2 and TRBJ1-2; TRBD1 is a possible D gene (5 bases). This CDR3 has 13 amino acids. CDR1 WSHSY and CDR2 SAAADI come from the germline V gene. V lost 4 bases and J lost 4, with 10 bases in between. The CDR3 protein is CASSGGDGYGYTF. The CDR3 DNA sequence: TGCGCCAGCAGTGGGGGGGACGGCTATGGCTACACCTTC.

This clone was seen a single time. The rearrangement links TRBV28 to TRBJ2-7, with D possibly being TRBD1 (5 bases). The CDR3 totals 12 residues. Trimming took off 7 bases at V and 5 bases at J, with 12 bases between the two ends. Germline CDR1 is MDHEN and CDR2 is SYDVKM. Written as DNA, the CDR3 is TGTGCCAGCATTGCTCAGGGCAACGAGCAGTACTTC. Its translation: CASIAQGNEQYF.

CDR3 in amino acids: CASSEYWENTEAFF. CDR3 DNA sequence: TGTGCCAGCAGCGAATACTGGGAGAACACTGAAGCTTTCTTT. This chain links TRBV4-2 with TRBJ1-1, with D hard to call. Trimming took off 5 bases at V and 1 base at J, with 11 bases between the two ends. CDR3 size: 14 residues. Germline lookup yields CDR1 LGHNA and CDR2 YNFKEQ.

This clone came up once. This chain connects TRBV6-2 or TRBV6-3 to TRBJ2-2; 7 nucleotides match TRBD2. J gave up 6 bases and V 6 bases, and 4 bases lay outside the gene matches. The CDR3 extends over 13 amino acids. Germline loops: CDR1 MNHEY, CDR2 SVGEGT. The CDR3 loop reads CASSHRGAGELFF. The CDR3 coding sequence is TGTGCCAGCAGCCACCGGGGGGCCGGGGAGCTGTTTTTT.

This CDR3 is CASSLIYNEQFF. CDR3 coding DNA: TGTGCCAGCAGTTTGATCTACAATGAGCAGTTCTTC. V usage is TRBV12-3 or TRBV12-4 and J usage is TRBJ2-1, with D unclear. V lost 3 bases and J 3 bases, leaving 3 bases between the germline ends. The CDR3 extends over 12 amino acids.

The chain uses TRBV14 and TRBJ2-3, with 13 nucleotides matching TRBD2. With 8 bases clipped from V and 11 bases from J, the junction kept 13 bases outside the gene matches. There are 15 residues in the CDR3. Looked up from germline, CDR1 is SGHDN and CDR2 is FVKESK. The CDR3 DNA is TGTGCCAGCGGTCCGGGACTAGCGGGGACCGGCAGGCAGTATTTT. It translates to CASGPGLAGTGRQYF.

V usage is TRBV29-1 and J usage is TRBJ2-7; perhaps TRBD1 as D (6 bases). V lost 6 bases to trimming and J lost 2 bases, with 14 bases between them. This CDR3 has 13 residues. Per germline, CDR1 SQVTM and CDR2 ANQGSEA. The CDR3 DNA sequence: TGCAGCGTCGAACAGGGTTCCACCTACGAGCAGTACTTC. It is translated as CSVEQGSTYEQYF.

This chain uses TRBV19 with TRBJ1-1; D might be TRBD1 (5 bases). V was shortened by 5 bases and J by 14 bases, with 18 bases between the two germline ends. The length of the CDR3 is 12 residues. Per germline, CDR1 LNHDA and CDR2 SQIVND (reference sequence). The CDR3 nucleotides read TGTGCCAGTAGTCCCCGGGACGGCGAAGAGTTCTTT. The encoded protein is CASSPRDGEEFF.

This clone has only one observation. The gene calls are TRBV6-1 and TRBJ2-1, with 7 positions matching TRBD1. V trimming: 1 base; J trimming: 2 bases; junction bases outside the gene matches: 2. Germline V gene sequence: CDR1 MNHNS, CDR2 SASEGT. The CDR3 loop spans 15 amino acids. The CDR3 nucleotides are TGTGCCAGCAGTGAAGGGGGACAGACCTACAATGAGCAGTTCTTC. Translation gives CASSEGGQTYNEQFF.

A few counts support this clone. The rearrangement links TRBV2 to TRBJ1-1; a possible D gene is TRBD1 (5 bases). V was cut by 4 bases and J by 0 bases, with 15 bases left in between. The CDR3 extends over 16 amino acids. CDR1 and CDR2 from the germline V gene are SNHLY and FYNNEI. In DNA, the CDR3 is TGTGCCAGCAGTGGGGGGGGAGGGCTGATGAACACTGAAGCTTTCTTT. This translates into CASSGGGGLMNTEAFF.

The chain links TRBV19 to TRBJ2-3; D not certain. CDR3 length: 14 amino acids. Trimming took off 5 bases at V and 2 bases at J, with 11 bases between the two ends. Germline V lookup: CDR1 LNHDA, CDR2 SQIVND (reference sequence). DNA for the CDR3: TGTGCCAGTAGTGTGGGGATCGACACAGATACGCAGTATTTT. As protein: CASSVGIDTDTQYF. Full variable domain (missing parts from reference TRBV19 and TRBJ2-3): DGGITQSPKYLFRKEGQNVTLSCEQNLNHDAMYWYRQDPGQGLRLIYYSQIVNDFQKGDIAEGYSVSREKKESFPLTVTSAQKNPTAFYLCASSVGIDTDTQYFGPGTRLTVL.

The gene calls are TRBV5-6 and TRBJ2-1, with 10 bases identical to TRBD2. Germline trimming cut 0 bases from V and 0 bases from J; bases unmatched to any gene: 6. Germline assignment: CDR1 SGHDT and CDR2 YYEEEE. This CDR3 has 18 residues. This CDR3 reads CASSLGLAGVSSYNEQFF. The CDR3 nucleotides read TGTGCCAGCAGCTTGGGGCTAGCGGGGGTTTCCTCCTACAATGAGCAGTTCTTC.

The chain joins TRBV6-4 to TRBJ2-1; tentative D call: TRBD2 (6 bases). V lost 2 bases, J lost 0 bases, and 11 bases lay in between. The CDR3 loop spans 16 amino acids. CDR1 MRHNA and CDR2 SNTAGT come from the germline V gene. The CDR3 DNA reads as TGTGCCAGCAGTGACCGGGACGGGAGCTCCTACAATGAGCAGTTCTTC. Translation: CASSDRDGSSYNEQFF.

The V and J genes are TRBV30 and TRBJ1-1; D gene unclear. Looked up from germline, CDR1 is GTSNPN and CDR2 is SVGIG (reference sequence). The CDR3 spans 12 residues. The germline V and J ends were trimmed by 4 bases and 8 bases, with 14 bases remaining between them. CDR3 coding DNA: TGTGCCTGGATTAGGGCATCTGCGGAAGCTTTCTTT. This translates into CAWIRASAEAFF. The whole variable domain, remainder taken from reference TRBV30 and TRBJ1-1, is SQTIHQWPATLVQPVGSPLSLECTVEGTSNPNLYWYRQAAGRGLQLLFYSVGIGQISSEVPQNLSASRPQDRQFILSSKKLLLSDSGFYLCAWIRASAEAFFGQGTRLTVV.

The chain uses TRBV28 and TRBJ1-4, with TRBD1 identical over 12 bases. The CDR3 has 16 amino acids. Germline V gives CDR1 MDHEN, CDR2 SYDVKM. Trimming removed 6 bases from V and 10 bases from J; junction bases left unmatched: 12. CDR3 region: CASSPGTGGGLGKLFF. In DNA, the CDR3 is TGTGCCAGCAGCCCCGGGACAGGGGGCGGCCTGGGAAAACTGTTTTTT.

This rearrangement joins TRBV7-8 to TRBJ2-6; D is undetermined. Trimming took off 1 base at V and 0 bases at J, with 7 bases between the two ends. This CDR3 region has 16 residues. Germline CDR1 reads SGHVS; CDR2 reads FQNEAQ. CDR3 in amino acids: CASSLGSSSGANVLTF. The CDR3 DNA is TGTGCCAGCAGCTTAGGTTCAAGCTCTGGGGCCAACGTCCTGACTTTC. Filled out from reference TRBV7-8 and TRBJ2-6, the complete variable domain reads GAGVSQSPRYKVAKRGQDVALRCDPISGHVSLFWYQQALGQGPEFLTYFQNEAQLDKSGLPSDRFFAERPEGSVSTLKIQRTQQEDSAVYLCASSLGSSSGANVLTFGAGSRLTVL.

The chain recombines TRBV30 with TRBJ1-1; 7 nucleotides line up with TRBD1. CDR3 length equals 14 residues. Germline V gives CDR1 GTSNPN, CDR2 SVGIG (reference sequence). Trimming cost V 0 bases and J 1 base; bases outside gene matches: 2. The CDR3 nucleotides read TGTGCCTGGAGTGTTACAGGGGAGAACACTGAAGCTTTCTTT. Translation gives CAWSVTGENTEAFF.

The chain carries TRBV13 and TRBJ1-1; the D gene is possibly TRBD1 (5 bases). The germline CDR1 and CDR2 sequences are PRHDT and FYEKMQ (reference sequence). This CDR3 has 13 residues. Trimming left V 5 bases short and J 1 base short, with 8 bases between. The CDR3 here is CASSKGTNTEAFF. CDR3 in DNA: TGTGCCAGCAGCAAAGGGACGAACACTGAAGCTTTCTTT.

This clone has a handful of counts. V gene TRBV5-6 combines with J gene TRBJ2-7; 7 bases line up with TRBD1. This CDR3 is built from 13 residues. V shed 4 bases, J shed 5 bases, and the junction held 6 bases outside the gene matches. The germline V gene encodes CDR1 SGHDT and CDR2 YYEEEE. The CDR3 DNA is TGTGCCAGCAGCCCGGTTGGACAGGACGAGCAGTACTTC. This codes for CASSPVGQDEQYF.